This TCR beta chain comes out of a study of PD-L1 blockade in urothelial cancer. J was trimmed by 2 bases and V by 5 bases; bases with no gene match: 7. This CDR3 region has 16 residues. Germline-derived CDR1 and CDR2 are MDHEN and SYDVKM. The repertoire was sequenced with immunoSEQ multiplex PCR; TCRdb's copy has only in-frame clones and lacks some. The repertoire holds fewer than 75,000 clones, with about nine tenths as singletons. As for time point: pretreatment peripheral blood. This chain links TRBV28 with TRBJ2-2; 8 bases are shared with TRBD2. This sequence was found in a man aged 70-80 years with urothelial cancer. The material sequenced was PBMCs, taken around atezolizumab (anti-PD-L1) treatment. The CDR3 is CASSPRGGLNTGELFF. The CDR3, as DNA: TGTGCCAGCAGTCCTCGGGGGGGGCTTAACACCGGGGAGCTGTTTTTT.